Given below is one T cell receptor beta chain in context. These data come from a study of shared T cell receptors in the human thymus. Germline V gives CDR1 MNHEY, CDR2 SVGAGI. The CDR3 is 16 amino acids. V was clipped by 0 bases and J by 10 bases; unmatched bases: 10. The assay was immunoSEQ multiplex PCR, and TCRdb's table has in-frame clones only and misses some. The sample yields hundreds of thousands of clones, around 87% seen once. These data are also associated with another study on human thymus T cells. From that second work: Healthy Finnish infants undergoing corrective surgery for congenital heart defects were used as donors. Resections from corrective heart surgery provided thymus tissue.

Sequences were obtained from thymocytes. The source of this sequence is a boy in the first two years of life with a congenital heart defect. This chain links TRBV6-5 with TRBJ2-2; 8 nucleotides agree with TRBD2. The CDR3 bases are TGTGCCAGCAGTTACTCAGCGGGAGATGGACCCGAGGAGCTGTTTTTT. Residues: CASSYSAGDGPEELFF.